This T cell receptor (beta chain) came from a study of T cells in severe cutaneous drug reactions. Concerning this clonotype: The antigen is not known.

The patients sequenced had a carbamazepine-induced Stevens-Johnson syndrome or toxic epidermal necrolysis reaction. The CDR3 runs 14 residues. CDR1 is DFQATT, CDR2 SNEGSKA, per germline (reference sequence). Study results and limitations: All seven CBZ-SJS/TEN blister samples shared a public TCRbeta CDR3 at mean around 14%.

The iRepertoire multiplex PCR system with TCR subtype-specific primers built both bulk and single-cell libraries. Following a re-call of the multiplex PCR reads, TCRdb has one entry per CDR3 protein and lacks DNA. Its table records some 9,900 distinct CDR3 sequences. The chain joins TRBV20-1 to TRBJ2-7; lacking DNA, the TRBD1 call made by TCRdb goes unchecked. This receptor was taken from a human donor with Stevens-Johnson syndrome, a severe cutaneous drug reaction. Material: cells from a skin blister. The CDR3 reads CSARTGTVVYEQYF.